The entry below gives a single T cell receptor (beta chain) sequence along with its context. The antigen is not known. The data belong to a study of shared clonotypes between healthy human individuals. Broader study findings: The represented genetic and exposure-history diversity was limited by the small number of donors. Several donors shared approximately 5% of their naive CD4 clonotypes.

This CDR3 region has 17 residues. CDR1 is MDHEN, CDR2 SYDVKM, per germline. V lost 5 bases and J lost 2; bases outside the gene matches: 13. A split of CD4+ cells into CD45RA+ naive and CD45RA-negative memory subsets was performed. The protocol was immunoSEQ multiplex PCR, while the TCRdb copy is restricted to in-frame clones and leaves out a portion. The data show about 1.4 million clones, roughly 97% seen once. The TCR was taken from a young man in good health. This sequence joins TRBV28 and TRBJ2-3; 7 bases align to TRBD1. Sequencing was carried out using naive CD4+ T cells sorted from blood. Stated subset: CD45RA+ positively selected. The CDR3 here is CASSPPWTGYHTDTQYF. CDR3 nucleotides: TGTGCCAGCAGTCCTCCGTGGACAGGTTATCACACAGATACGCAGTATTTT.